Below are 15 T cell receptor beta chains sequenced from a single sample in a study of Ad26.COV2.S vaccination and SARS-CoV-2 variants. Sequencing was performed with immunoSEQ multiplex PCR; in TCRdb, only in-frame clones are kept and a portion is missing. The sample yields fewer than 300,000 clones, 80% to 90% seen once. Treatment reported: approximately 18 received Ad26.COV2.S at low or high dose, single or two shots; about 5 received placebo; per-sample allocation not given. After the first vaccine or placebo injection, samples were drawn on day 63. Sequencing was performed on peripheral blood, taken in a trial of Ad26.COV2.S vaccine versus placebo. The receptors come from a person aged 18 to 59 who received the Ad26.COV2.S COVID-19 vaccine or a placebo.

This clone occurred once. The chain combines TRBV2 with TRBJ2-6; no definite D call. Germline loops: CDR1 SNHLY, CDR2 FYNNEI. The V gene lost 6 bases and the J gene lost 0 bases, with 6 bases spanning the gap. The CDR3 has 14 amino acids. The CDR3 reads CASRRSSGANVLTF. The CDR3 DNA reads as TGTGCCAGCAGACGGTCCTCTGGGGCCAACGTCCTGACTTTC. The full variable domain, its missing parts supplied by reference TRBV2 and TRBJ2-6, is EPEVTQTPSHQVTQMGQEVILRCVPISNHLYFYWYRQILGQKVEFLVSFYNNEISEKSEIFDDQFSVERPDGSNFTLKIRSTKLEDSAMYFCASRRSSGANVLTFGAGSRLTVL.

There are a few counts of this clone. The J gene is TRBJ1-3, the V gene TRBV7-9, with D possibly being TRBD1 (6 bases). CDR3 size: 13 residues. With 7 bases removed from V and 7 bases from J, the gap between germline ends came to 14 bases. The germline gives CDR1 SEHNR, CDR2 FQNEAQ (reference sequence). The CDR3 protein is CASKTGYGNTIYF. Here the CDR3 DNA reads TGTGCCAGCAAAACAGGGTATGGGAACACCATATATTTT.

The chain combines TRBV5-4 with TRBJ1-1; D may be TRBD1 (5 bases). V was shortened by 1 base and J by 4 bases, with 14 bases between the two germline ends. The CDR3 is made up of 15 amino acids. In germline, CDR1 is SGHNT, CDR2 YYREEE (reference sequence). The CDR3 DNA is TGTGCCAGCAGCTTGTCGGGCAGGGAAGTCACTGAAGCTTTCTTT. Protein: CASSLSGREVTEAFF.

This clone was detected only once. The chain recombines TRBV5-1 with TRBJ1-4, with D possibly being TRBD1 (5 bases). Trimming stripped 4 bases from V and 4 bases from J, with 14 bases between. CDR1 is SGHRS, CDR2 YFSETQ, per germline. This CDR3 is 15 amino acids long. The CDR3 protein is CASSPWDGVNEKLFF. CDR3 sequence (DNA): TGCGCCAGCAGCCCCTGGGACGGTGTTAATGAAAAACTGTTTTTT.

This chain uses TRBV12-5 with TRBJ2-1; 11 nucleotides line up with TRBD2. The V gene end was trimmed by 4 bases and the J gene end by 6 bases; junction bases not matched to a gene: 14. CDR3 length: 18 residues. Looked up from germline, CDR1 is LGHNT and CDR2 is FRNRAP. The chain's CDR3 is CASGSETSGATPANEQFF. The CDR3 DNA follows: TGTGCTAGTGGTTCGGAGACTAGCGGGGCGACCCCGGCCAATGAGCAGTTCTTC.

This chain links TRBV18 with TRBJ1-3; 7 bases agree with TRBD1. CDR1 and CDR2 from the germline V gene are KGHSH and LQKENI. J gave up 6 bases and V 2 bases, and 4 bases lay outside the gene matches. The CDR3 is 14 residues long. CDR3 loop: CASSPGQVVNTIYF. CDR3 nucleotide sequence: TGTGCCAGCTCACCAGGACAGGTTGTAAACACCATATATTTT.

DNA for the CDR3: TGTGCCAGCACCAAACAGAGGGGTGGGAGTGAAAAACTGTTTTTT. Protein product: CASTKQRGGSEKLFF. This chain connects TRBV2 to TRBJ1-4; weak D call: TRBD1 (5 bases). CDR1 and CDR2 (germline): SNHLY, FYNNEI. Trimming took off 7 bases at V and 7 bases at J, with 19 bases between the two ends. This CDR3 is built from 15 residues.

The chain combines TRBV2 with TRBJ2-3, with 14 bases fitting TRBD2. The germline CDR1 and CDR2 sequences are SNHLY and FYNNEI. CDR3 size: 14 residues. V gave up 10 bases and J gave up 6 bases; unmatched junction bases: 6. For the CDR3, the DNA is TGTGCCACCCGAGGACTAGCGGGGGGCGATACGCAGTATTTT. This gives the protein CATRGLAGGDTQYF.

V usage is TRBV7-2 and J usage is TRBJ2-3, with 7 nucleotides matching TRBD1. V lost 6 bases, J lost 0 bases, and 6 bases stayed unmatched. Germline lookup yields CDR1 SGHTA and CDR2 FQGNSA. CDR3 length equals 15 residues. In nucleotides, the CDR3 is TGTGCCAGCAGGAGGGACAGCCACAGCACAGATACGCAGTATTTT. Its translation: CASRRDSHSTDTQYF. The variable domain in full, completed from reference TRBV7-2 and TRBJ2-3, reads GAGVSQSPSNKVTEKGKDVELRCDPISGHTALYWYRQSLGQGLEFLIYFQGNSAPDKSGLPSDRFSAERTGGSVSTLTIQRTQQEDSAVYLCASRRDSHSTDTQYFGPGTRLTVL.

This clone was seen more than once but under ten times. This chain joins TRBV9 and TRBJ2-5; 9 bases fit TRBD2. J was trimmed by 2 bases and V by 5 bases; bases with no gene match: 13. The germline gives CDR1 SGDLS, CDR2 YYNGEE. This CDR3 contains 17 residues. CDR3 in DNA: TGTGCCAGCAGTTCTGGGAAGACTAGCGGAATACAAGAGACCCAGTACTTC. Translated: CASSSGKTSGIQETQYF.

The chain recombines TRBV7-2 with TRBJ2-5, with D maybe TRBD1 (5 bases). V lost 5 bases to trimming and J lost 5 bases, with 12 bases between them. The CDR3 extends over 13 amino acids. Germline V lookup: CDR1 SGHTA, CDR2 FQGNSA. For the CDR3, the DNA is TGTGCCAGCAGCCCGTCTAGGGGCGAGACCCAGTACTTC. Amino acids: CASSPSRGETQYF. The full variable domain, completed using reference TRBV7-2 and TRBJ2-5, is GAGVSQSPSNKVTEKGKDVELRCDPISGHTALYWYRQSLGQGLEFLIYFQGNSAPDKSGLPSDRFSAERTGGSVSTLTIQRTQQEDSAVYLCASSPSRGETQYFGPGTRLLVL.

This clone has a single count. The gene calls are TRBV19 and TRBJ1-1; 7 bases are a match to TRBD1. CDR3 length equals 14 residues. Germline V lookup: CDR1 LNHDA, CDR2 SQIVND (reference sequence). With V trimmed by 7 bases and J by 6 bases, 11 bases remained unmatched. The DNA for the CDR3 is TGTGCCAGTATTCCGACAGGGAGAAGCCCTGAAGCTTTCTTT. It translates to CASIPTGRSPEAFF.

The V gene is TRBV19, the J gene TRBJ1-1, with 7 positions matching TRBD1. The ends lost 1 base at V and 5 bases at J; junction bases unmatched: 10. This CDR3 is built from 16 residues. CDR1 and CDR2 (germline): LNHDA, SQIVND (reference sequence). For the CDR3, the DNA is TGTGCCAGTAGTATAGTCCGGGAGGGGGCGAGTACTGAAGCTTTCTTT. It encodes CASSIVREGASTEAFF.

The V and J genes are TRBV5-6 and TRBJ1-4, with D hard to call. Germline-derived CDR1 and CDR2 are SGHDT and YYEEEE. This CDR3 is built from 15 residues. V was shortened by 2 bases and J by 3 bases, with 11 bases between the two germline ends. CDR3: CASSLLVEANEKLFF. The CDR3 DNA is TGTGCCAGCAGCTTATTAGTGGAGGCTAATGAAAAACTGTTTTTT.

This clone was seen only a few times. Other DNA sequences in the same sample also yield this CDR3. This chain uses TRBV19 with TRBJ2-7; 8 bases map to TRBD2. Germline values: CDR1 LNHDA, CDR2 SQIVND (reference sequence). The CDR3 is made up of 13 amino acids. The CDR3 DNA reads TGTGCTAGTGGTTTAGCGGGGTCCTACGAGCAGTACTTC. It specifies CASGLAGSYEQYF.